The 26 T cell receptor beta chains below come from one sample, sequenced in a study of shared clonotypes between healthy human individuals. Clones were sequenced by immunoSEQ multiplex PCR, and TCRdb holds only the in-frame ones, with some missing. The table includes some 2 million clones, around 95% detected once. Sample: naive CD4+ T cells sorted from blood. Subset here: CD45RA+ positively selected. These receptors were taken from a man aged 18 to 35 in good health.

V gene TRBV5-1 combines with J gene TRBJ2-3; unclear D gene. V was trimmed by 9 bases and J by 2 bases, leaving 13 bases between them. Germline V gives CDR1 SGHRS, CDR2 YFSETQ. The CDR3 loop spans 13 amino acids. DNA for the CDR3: TGCGCCACCTCGGGCGGAACCACAGATACGCAGTATTTT. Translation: CATSGGTTDTQYF.

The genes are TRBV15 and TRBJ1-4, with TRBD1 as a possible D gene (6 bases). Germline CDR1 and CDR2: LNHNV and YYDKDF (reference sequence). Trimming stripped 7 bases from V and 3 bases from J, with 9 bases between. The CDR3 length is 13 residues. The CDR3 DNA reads TGTGCCACCAATGGACAGCCTAATGAAAAACTGTTTTTT. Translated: CATNGQPNEKLFF.

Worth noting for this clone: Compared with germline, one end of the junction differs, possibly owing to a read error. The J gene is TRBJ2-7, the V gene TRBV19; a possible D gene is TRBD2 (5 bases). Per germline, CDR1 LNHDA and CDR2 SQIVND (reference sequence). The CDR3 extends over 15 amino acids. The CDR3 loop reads CASSIEGVGPYEQYF. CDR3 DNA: TGTGCCAGCAGTATCGAGGGCGTTGGACCCTACGAGCAGTACTTC.

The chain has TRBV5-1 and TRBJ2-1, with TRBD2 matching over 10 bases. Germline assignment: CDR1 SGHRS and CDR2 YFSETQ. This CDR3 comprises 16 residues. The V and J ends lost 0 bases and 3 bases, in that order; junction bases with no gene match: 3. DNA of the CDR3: TGCGCCAGCAGCTTGGAACCTAGCGGGAGCTACAATGAGCAGTTCTTC. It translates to CASSLEPSGSYNEQFF.

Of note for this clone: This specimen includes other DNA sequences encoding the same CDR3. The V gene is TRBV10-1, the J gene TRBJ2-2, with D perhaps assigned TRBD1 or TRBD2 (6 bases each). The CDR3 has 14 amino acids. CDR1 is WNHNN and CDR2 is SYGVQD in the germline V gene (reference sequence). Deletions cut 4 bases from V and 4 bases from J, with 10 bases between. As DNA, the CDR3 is TGCGCCAGCAGTGTAGGGGGGAGCACCGGGGAGCTGTTTTTT. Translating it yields CASSVGGSTGELFF.

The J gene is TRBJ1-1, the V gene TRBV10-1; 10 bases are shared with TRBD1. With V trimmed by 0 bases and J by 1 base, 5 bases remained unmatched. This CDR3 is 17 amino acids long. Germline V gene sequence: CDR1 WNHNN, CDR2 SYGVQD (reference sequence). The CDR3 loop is CASSESFRTGGNTEAFF. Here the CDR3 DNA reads TGCGCCAGCAGTGAGTCCTTCAGGACAGGGGGGAACACTGAAGCTTTCTTT.

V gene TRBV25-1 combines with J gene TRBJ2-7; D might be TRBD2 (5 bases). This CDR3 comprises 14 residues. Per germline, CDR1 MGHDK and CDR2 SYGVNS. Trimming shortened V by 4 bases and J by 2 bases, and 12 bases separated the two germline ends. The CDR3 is CASSADREPYEQYF. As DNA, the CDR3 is TGTGCCAGCAGTGCCGATAGGGAGCCCTACGAGCAGTACTTC.

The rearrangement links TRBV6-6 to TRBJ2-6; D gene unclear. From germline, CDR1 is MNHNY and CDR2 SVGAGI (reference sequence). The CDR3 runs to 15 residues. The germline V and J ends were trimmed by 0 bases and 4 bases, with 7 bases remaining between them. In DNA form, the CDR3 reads TGTGCCAGCAGTTACTCCGGCGTGGGGGCCAACGTCCTGACTTTC. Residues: CASSYSGVGANVLTF.

The CDR3 DNA reads TGTGCCAGCAGCGCCGGGACAGGGGGGTCGGATGAGCAGTTCTTC. This codes for CASSAGTGGSDEQFF. The chain carries TRBV7-3 and TRBJ2-1, with 11 bases fitting TRBD1. This CDR3 is 15 amino acids long. Germline lookup yields CDR1 SGHTA and CDR2 FQGTGA. The V segment lost 5 bases and the J segment 8 bases; nucleotides outside the gene matches: 8. Full variable domain (rest looked up from reference TRBV7-3 and TRBJ2-1): GAGVSQTPSNKVTEKGKYVELRCDPISGHTALYWYRQSLGQGPEFLIYFQGTGAADDSGLPNDRFFAVRPEGSVSTLKIQRTERGDSAVYLCASSAGTGGSDEQFFGPGTRLTVL.

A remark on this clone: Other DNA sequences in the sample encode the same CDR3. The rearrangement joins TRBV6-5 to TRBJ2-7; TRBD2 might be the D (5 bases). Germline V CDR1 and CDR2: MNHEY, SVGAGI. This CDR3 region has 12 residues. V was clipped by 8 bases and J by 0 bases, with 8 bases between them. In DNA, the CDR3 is TGTGCCAGCGGACGGGACTCCTACGAGCAGTACTTC. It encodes CASGRDSYEQYF.

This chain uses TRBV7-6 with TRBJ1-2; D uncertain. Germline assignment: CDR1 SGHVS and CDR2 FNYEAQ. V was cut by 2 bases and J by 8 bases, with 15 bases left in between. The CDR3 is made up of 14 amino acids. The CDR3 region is CASSLYWGSDGYTF. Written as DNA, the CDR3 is TGTGCCAGCAGCTTATATTGGGGTTCCGACGGCTACACCTTC.

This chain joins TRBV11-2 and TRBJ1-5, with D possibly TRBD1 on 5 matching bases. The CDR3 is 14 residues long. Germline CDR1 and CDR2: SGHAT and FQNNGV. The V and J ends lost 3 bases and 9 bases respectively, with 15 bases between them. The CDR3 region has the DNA TGTGCCAGCAGCTTGGGGGACGGTAAATGGCCCCAGCATTTT. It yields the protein CASSLGDGKWPQHF.

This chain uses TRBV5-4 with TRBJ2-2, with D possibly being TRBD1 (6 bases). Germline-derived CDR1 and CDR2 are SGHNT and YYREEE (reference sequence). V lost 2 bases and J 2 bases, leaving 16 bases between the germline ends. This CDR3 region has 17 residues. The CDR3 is CASSFPSQGANTGELFF. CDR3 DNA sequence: TGTGCCAGCAGCTTCCCATCACAGGGAGCCAACACCGGGGAGCTGTTTTTT.

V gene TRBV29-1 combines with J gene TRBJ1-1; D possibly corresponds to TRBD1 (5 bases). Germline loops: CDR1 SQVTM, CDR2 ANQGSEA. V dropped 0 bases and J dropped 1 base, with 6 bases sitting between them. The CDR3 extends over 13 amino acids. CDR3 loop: CSVEDQGNTEAFF. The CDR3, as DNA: TGCAGCGTTGAAGATCAGGGGAACACTGAAGCTTTCTTT.

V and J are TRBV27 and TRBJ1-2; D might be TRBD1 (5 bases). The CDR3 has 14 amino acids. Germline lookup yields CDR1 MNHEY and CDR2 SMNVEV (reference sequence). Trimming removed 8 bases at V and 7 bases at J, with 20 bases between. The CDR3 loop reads CASSEFQGLGGYTF. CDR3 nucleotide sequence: TGTGCCAGCTCCGAATTTCAGGGTTTAGGTGGCTACACCTTC.

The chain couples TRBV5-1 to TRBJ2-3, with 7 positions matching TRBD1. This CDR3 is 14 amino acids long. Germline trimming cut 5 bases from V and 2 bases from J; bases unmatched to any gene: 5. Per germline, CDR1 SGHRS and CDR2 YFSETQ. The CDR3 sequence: CASRADRYTDTQYF. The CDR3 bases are TGCGCCAGCAGAGCGGACAGGTACACAGATACGCAGTATTTT.

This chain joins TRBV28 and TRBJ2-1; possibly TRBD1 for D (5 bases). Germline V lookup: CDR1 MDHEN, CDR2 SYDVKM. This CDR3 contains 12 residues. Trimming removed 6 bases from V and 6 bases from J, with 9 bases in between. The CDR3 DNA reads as TGTGCCAGCAGGGTGACAGTCAATGAGCAGTTCTTC. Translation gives CASRVTVNEQFF.

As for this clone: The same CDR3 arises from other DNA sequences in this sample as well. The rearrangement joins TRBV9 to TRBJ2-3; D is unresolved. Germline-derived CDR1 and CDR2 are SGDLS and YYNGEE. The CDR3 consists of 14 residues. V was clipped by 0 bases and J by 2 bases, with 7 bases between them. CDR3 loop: CASSVDLNTDTQYF. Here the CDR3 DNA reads TGTGCCAGCAGCGTAGATCTCAACACAGATACGCAGTATTTT.

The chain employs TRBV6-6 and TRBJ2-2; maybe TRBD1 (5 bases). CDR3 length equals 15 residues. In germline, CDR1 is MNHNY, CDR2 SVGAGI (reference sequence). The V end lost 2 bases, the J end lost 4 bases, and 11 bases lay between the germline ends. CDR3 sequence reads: CASSYDGQLTGELFF. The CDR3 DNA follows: TGTGCCAGCAGTTACGACGGACAACTCACCGGGGAGCTGTTTTTT.

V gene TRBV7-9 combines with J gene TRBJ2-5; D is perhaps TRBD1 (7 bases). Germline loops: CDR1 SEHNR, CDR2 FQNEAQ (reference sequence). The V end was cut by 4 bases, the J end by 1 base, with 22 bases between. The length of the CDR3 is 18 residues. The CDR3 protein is CASSYRRRDSGLQETQYF. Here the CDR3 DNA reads TGTGCCAGCAGCTACAGACGGCGGGACAGTGGACTCCAAGAGACCCAGTACTTC.

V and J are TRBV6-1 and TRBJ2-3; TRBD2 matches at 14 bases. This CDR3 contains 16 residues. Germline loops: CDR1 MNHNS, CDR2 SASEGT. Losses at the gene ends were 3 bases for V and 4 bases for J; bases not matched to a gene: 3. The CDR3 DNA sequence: TGTGCCAGCAGTGAGACTAGCGGGGGGGGTCCAGATACGCAGTATTTT. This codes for CASSETSGGGPDTQYF.

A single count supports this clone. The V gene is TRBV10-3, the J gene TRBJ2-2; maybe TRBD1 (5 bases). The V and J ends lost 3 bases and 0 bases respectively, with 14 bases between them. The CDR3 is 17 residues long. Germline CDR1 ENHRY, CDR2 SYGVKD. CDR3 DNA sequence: TGTGCCATCAGTGAAACATCAGGGCGCTCGAACACCGGGGAGCTGTTTTTT. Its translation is CAISETSGRSNTGELFF.

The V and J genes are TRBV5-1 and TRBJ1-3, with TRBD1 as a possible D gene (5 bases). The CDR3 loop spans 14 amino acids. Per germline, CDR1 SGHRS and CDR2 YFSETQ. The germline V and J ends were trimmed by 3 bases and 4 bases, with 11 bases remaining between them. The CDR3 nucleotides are TGCGCCAGCAGCTCCGGGGCCGACGGAAACACCATATATTTT. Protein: CASSSGADGNTIYF.

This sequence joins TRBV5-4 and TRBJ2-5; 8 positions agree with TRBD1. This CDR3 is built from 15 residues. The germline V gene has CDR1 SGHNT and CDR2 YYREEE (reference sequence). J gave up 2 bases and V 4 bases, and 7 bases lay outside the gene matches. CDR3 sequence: CASSPSTGGQETQYF. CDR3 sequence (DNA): TGTGCCAGCAGCCCTTCTACAGGGGGACAAGAGACCCAGTACTTC.

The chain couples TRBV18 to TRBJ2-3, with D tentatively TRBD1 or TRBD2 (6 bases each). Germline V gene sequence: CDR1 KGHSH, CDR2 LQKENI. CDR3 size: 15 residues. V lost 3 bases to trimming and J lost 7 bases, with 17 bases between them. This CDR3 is CASSPSGGPPYTQYF. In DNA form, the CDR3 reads TGTGCCAGCTCACCTTCTGGGGGGCCCCCATATACGCAGTATTTT. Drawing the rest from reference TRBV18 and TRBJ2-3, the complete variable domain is NAGVMQNPRHLVRRRGQEARLRCSPMKGHSHVYWYRQLPEEGLKFMVYLQKENIIDESGMPKERFSAEFPKEGPSILRIQQVVRGDSAAYFCASSPSGGPPYTQYFGPGTRLTVL.

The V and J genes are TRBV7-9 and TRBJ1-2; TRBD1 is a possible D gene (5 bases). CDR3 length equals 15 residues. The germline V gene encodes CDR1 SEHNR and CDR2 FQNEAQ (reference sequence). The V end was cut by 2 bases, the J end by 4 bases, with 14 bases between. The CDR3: CASSLNDAGTYGYTF. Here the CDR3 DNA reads TGTGCCAGCAGCTTAAATGACGCGGGGACCTATGGCTACACCTTC.